This T cell receptor beta chain was sequenced during a study of human T cells and chemical hapten exposure. Time point of the sample: pre-sensitization, week 0. The treatment is: therapeutic diphenylcyclopropenone sensitization with weekly scalp DPC. Using its own MiXCR run on the RACE reads, TCRdb lists one record per CDR3 protein. The profile shows under 95,000 distinct CDR3 sequences, 8.5% of them singletons. Germline V gene data show CDR1 as SGHDT and CDR2 as YYEEEE. The CDR3 runs 18 residues. The ends lost 0 bases at V and 2 bases at J; junction bases unmatched: 10. The sequence derives from a man between 35 and 55 years old with alopecia areata. Some clones in this sample may be carry-over from other donors' samples. The material was whole blood, obtained in connection with sensitization to the hapten diphenylcyclopropenone (DPC). The rearrangement links TRBV5-6 to TRBJ2-2; 7 bases map to TRBD1. The CDR3 region has the DNA TGTGCCAGCAGCTTGGAGTACCGACAGGGTGACAACACCGGGGAGCTGTTTTTT. This sequence encodes CASSLEYRQGDNTGELFF.